These 6 T cell receptor beta chains came from one sample sequenced in a study of Ad26.COV2.S vaccination and SARS-CoV-2 variants. Some clones are missing from TCRdb's copy, which holds only in-frame ones; the method was immunoSEQ multiplex PCR. The sample has about 140,000 clones; about nine tenths are singletons. Material: peripheral blood, obtained after recovery from COVID-19. The receptors were gathered from a human donor who had recovered from COVID-19.

This clone has only a few counts. Here the CDR3 reads CASSYPRGLNTEAFF. DNA of the CDR3: TGTGCCAGCAGTTACCCCAGGGGGCTGAACACTGAAGCTTTCTTT. V is TRBV6-2 or TRBV6-3 and J is TRBJ1-1; 8 bases agree with TRBD1. CDR3 length: 15 amino acids. The junction had 2 bases not matched to a gene; V was cut back by 2 bases and J by 0 bases. Germline V gene data show CDR1 as MNHEY and CDR2 as SVGEGT.

The V call is TRBV5-6, the J call TRBJ1-6, with D unclear. The germline gives CDR1 SGHDT, CDR2 YYEEEE. The V and J ends lost 4 bases and 0 bases respectively, with 11 bases between them. This CDR3 has 16 residues. Written as DNA, the CDR3 is TGTGCCAGCAGCGTCCTACAGAGCTCCTATAATTCACCCCTCCACTTT. It specifies CASSVLQSSYNSPLHF. The whole variable domain, filled in from reference TRBV5-6 and TRBJ1-6, reads DAGVTQSPTHLIKTRGQQVTLRCSPKSGHDTVSWYQQALGQGPQFIFQYYEEEERQRGNFPDRFSGHQFPNYSSELNVNALLLGDSALYLCASSVLQSSYNSPLHFGNGTRLTVT.

The V and J genes are TRBV2 and TRBJ2-1; tentatively, D is TRBD2 (6 bases). Trimming pared 0 bases from V and 5 bases from J, leaving 11 bases between. Germline V gene data show CDR1 as SNHLY and CDR2 as FYNNEI. CDR3 length: 15 amino acids. The CDR3 DNA sequence: TGTGCCAGCAGTGAAGCTGGAGGGGCGGACAATGAGCAGTTCTTC. Translated: CASSEAGGADNEQFF. The full variable domain, with the rest looked up from reference TRBV2 and TRBJ2-1, is EPEVTQTPSHQVTQMGQEVILRCVPISNHLYFYWYRQILGQKVEFLVSFYNNEISEKSEIFDDQFSVERPDGSNFTLKIRSTKLEDSAMYFCASSEAGGADNEQFFGPGTRLTVL.

This sequence joins TRBV7-9 and TRBJ2-7, with D perhaps assigned TRBD1 or TRBD2 (6 bases each). The CDR3 is made up of 16 amino acids. Germline assignment: CDR1 SEHNR and CDR2 FQNEAQ (reference sequence). Trimming pared 5 bases from V and 6 bases from J, leaving 23 bases between. The CDR3 protein is CASSTHGGRGGGEQYF. Written as DNA, the CDR3 is TGTGCCAGCAGCACGCATGGGGGGCGGGGTGGAGGCGAGCAGTACTTC.

The chain carries TRBV6-5 and TRBJ2-7; TRBD1 aligns across 9 bases. There are 15 residues in the CDR3. V was clipped by 0 bases and J by 3 bases; unmatched bases: 3. CDR1 MNHEY and CDR2 SVGAGI come from the germline V gene. The CDR3 loop is CASSYSGTGIYEQYF. CDR3 nucleotide sequence: TGTGCCAGCAGTTACTCCGGGACAGGGATCTACGAGCAGTACTTC.

V usage is TRBV9 and J usage is TRBJ2-7, with D perhaps being TRBD1 or TRBD2 (5 bases each). Trimming took 0 bases from V and 3 from J, leaving 10 bases between them. Germline V gene data show CDR1 as SGDLS and CDR2 as YYNGEE. The CDR3 has 14 residues. The DNA of the CDR3 is TGTGCCAGCAGCGTAGGAGGGGAAGACTACGAGCAGTACTTC. It codes for CASSVGGEDYEQYF.